This is a list of T cell receptor beta chains from one sample in a study of cytomegalovirus exposure and HLA in healthy donors. The repertoire was sequenced with immunoSEQ multiplex PCR; TCRdb's copy has only in-frame clones and lacks some. This sample yields around 130,000 clones, of which around 80% are seen a single time; roughly 5% belongs to the top ten. Sequencing input: PBMCs. The receptors here all came from a man aged 30 to 39 in good health and CMV-seronegative. The CDR3 runs from the conserved cysteine through the conserved F or W.

J gene,V gene,CDR3 protein
TRBJ2-1,TRBV7-6,CASSSGTGGYEQFF
TRBJ1-2,TRBV6-5,CASSRDRYYGYTF
TRBJ2-1,TRBV7-2,CASSPRLAGDHEQFF
TRBJ2-1,TRBV28,CASSFYSYNEQFF
TRBJ1-5,TRBV28,CASSVSNQPQHF
TRBJ2-3,TRBV6-1,CASSEVPLSTDTQYF
TRBJ1-6,TRBV6-1,CASRDNVNSPLHF
TRBJ2-2,TRBV7-6,CASSPWTGGNTGELFF
TRBJ2-5,TRBV25-1,CASSAEGARETQYF
TRBJ1-4,TRBV27,CASSPSPGAVREKLFF
TRBJ2-2,TRBV6-5,CASRRQGANTGELFF
TRBJ1-5,TRBV28,CASSATTGGNQPQHF
TRBJ2-1,TRBV7-2,CASSKRTSIYNEQFF
TRBJ2-5,TRBV7-8,CASSGDSVAGEETQYF
TRBJ2-1,TRBV7-9,CASSLIGGPNEQFF
TRBJ1-1,TRBV6-5,CASSTTGASGTEAFF